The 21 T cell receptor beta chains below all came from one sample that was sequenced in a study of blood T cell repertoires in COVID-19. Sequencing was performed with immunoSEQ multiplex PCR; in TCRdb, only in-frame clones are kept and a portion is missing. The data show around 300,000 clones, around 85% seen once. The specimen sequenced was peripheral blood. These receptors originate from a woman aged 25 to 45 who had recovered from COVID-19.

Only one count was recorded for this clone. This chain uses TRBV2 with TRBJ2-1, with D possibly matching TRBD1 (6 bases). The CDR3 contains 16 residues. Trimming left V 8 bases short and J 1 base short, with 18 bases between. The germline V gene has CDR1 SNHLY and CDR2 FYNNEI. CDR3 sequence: CASQGYSQPSYNEQFF. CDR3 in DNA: TGTGCCAGCCAGGGGTACTCCCAACCATCCTACAATGAGCAGTTCTTC.

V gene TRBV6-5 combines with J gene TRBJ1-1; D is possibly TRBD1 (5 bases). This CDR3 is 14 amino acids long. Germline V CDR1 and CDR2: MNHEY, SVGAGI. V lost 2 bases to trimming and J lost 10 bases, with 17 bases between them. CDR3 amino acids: CASSYERAGFGAFF. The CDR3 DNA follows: TGTGCCAGCAGTTACGAAAGAGCAGGGTTTGGAGCTTTCTTT.

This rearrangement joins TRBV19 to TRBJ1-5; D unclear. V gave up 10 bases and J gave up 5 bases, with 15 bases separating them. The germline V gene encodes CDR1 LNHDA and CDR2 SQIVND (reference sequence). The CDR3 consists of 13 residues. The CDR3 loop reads CATRRAGDQPQHF. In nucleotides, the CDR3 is TGTGCCACCCGGCGGGCAGGAGATCAGCCCCAGCATTTT.

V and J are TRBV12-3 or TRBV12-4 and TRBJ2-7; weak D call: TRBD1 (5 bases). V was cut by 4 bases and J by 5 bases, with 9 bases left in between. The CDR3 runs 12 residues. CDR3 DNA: TGTGCCAGCAGTTCCATGGACAACGAGCAGTACTTC. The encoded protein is CASSSMDNEQYF.

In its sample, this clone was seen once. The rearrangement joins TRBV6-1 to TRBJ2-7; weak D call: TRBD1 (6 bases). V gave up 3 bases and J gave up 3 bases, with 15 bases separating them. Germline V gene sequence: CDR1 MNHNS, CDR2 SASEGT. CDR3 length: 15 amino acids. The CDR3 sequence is CASSDDSGALYEQYF. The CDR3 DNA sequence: TGTGCCAGCAGTGATGATTCAGGGGCCCTCTACGAGCAGTACTTC.

The CDR3 DNA follows: TGTGCCAGTAGTATAGGAAGCGGGAGAAACCAAGAGACCCAGTACTTC. Its translation: CASSIGSGRNQETQYF. The chain has TRBV19 and TRBJ2-5, with TRBD2 identical over 8 bases. CDR1 LNHDA and CDR2 SQIVND come from the germline V gene (reference sequence). The CDR3 contains 16 residues. With 1 base clipped from V and 0 bases from J, the junction kept 4 bases outside the gene matches.

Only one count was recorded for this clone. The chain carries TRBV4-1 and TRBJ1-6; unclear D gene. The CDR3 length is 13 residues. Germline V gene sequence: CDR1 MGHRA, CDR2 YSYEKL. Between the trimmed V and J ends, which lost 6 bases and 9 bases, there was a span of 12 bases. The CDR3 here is CASSRGGGSPLHF. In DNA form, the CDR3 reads TGCGCCAGCAGTAGAGGAGGTGGTTCACCCCTCCACTTT.

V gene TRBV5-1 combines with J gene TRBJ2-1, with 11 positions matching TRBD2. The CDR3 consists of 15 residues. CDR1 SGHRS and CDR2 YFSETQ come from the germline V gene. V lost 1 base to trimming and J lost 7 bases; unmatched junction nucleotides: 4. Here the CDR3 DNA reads TGCGCCAGCAGCTTGCTAGCGGGAGGTGGGAATGAGCAGTTCTTC. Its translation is CASSLLAGGGNEQFF.

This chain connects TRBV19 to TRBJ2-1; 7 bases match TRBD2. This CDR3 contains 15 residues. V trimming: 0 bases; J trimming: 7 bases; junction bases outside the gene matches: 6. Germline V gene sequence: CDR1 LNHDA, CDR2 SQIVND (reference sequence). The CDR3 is CASSIDGLAVNEQFF. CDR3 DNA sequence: TGTGCCAGTAGTATAGATGGGCTAGCGGTTAATGAGCAGTTCTTC.

The CDR3 loop is CASSYRVGETQYF. The CDR3 DNA sequence: TGTGCCAGCAGTTACCGGGTGGGAGAGACCCAGTACTTC. The chain joins TRBV27 to TRBJ2-5; D gene unclear. This CDR3 spans 13 amino acids. The V end was cut by 4 bases, the J end by 4 bases, with 10 bases between. Germline CDR1 and CDR2: MNHEY and SMNVEV (reference sequence).

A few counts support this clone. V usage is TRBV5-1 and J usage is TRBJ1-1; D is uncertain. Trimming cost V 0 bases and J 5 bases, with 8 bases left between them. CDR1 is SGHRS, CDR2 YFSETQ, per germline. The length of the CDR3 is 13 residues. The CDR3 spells CASSLGFPTEAFF. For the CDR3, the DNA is TGCGCCAGCAGCTTGGGTTTCCCAACTGAAGCTTTCTTT.

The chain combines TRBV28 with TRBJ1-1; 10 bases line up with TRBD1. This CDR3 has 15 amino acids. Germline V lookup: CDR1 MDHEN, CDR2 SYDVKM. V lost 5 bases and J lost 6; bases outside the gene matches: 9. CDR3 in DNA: TGTGCCAGCAGTCCGGCCGGGACAGGGGCGGCTGAAGCTTTCTTT. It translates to CASSPAGTGAAEAFF.

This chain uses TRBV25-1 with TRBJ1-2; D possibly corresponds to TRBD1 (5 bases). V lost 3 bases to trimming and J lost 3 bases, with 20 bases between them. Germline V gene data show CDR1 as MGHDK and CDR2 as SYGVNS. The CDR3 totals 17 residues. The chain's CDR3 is CASSEEGTLTQYYGYTF. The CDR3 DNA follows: TGTGCCAGCAGTGAGGAGGGGACTCTCACCCAATACTATGGCTACACCTTC.

The CDR3 DNA reads TGTGCCAGCAGGGGGGGATTGGGATCCGACAATGAGCAGTTCTTC. Residues: CASRGGLGSDNEQFF. This chain connects TRBV2 to TRBJ2-1, with a tentative D call TRBD2 (6 bases). Trimming cost V 6 bases and J 5 bases, with 17 bases left between them. The CDR3 consists of 15 residues. Germline V gene data show CDR1 as SNHLY and CDR2 as FYNNEI.

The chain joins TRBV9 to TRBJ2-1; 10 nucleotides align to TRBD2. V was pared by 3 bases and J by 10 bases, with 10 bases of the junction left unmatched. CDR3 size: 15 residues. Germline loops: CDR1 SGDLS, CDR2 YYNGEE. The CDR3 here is CASSERTSGPWEQFF. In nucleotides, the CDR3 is TGTGCCAGCAGCGAGAGGACTAGCGGTCCCTGGGAGCAGTTCTTC. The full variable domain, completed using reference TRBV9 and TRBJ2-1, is DSGVTQTPKHLITATGQRVTLRCSPRSGDLSVYWYQQSLDQGLQFLIQYYNGEERAKGNILERFSAQQFPDLHSELNLSSLELGDSALYFCASSERTSGPWEQFFGPGTRLTVL.

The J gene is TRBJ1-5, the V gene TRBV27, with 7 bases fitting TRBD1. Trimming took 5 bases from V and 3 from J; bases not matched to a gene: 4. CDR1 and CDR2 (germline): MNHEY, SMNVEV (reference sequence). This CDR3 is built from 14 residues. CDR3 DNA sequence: TGTGCCAGCAGTCTTGACAGGGTCAATCAGCCCCAGCATTTT. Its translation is CASSLDRVNQPQHF.

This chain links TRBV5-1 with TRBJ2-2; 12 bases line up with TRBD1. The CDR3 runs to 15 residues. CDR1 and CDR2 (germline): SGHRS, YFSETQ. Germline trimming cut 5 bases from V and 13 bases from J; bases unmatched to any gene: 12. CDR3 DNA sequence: TGCGCCAGCAGGCCGACCGGGACAGGGGGCCTGAGGCTGTTTTTT. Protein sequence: CASRPTGTGGLRLFF.

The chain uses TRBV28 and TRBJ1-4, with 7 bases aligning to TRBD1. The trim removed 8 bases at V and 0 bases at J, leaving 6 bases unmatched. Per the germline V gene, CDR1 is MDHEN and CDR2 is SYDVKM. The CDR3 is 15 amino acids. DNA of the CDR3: TGTGCCAGCGGATACCAGGGGGCAACTAATGAAAAACTGTTTTTT. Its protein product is CASGYQGATNEKLFF.

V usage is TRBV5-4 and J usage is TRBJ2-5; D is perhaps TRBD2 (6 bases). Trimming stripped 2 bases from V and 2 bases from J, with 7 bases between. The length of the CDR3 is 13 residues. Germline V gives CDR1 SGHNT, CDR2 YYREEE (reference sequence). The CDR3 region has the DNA TGTGCCAGCAGCTTAGGGACTCAAGAGACCCAGTACTTC. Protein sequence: CASSLGTQETQYF.

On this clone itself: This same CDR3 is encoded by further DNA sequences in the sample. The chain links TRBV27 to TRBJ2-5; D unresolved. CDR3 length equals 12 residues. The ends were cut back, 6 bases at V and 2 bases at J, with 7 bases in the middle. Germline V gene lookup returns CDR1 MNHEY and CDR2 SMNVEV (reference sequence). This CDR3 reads CASRNRQETQYF. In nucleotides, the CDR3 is TGTGCCAGCAGGAACAGACAAGAGACCCAGTACTTC.

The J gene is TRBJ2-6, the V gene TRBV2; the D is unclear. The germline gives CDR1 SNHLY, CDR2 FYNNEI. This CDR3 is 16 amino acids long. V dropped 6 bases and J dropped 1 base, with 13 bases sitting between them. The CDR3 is CASRGQVFSGANVLTF. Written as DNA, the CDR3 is TGTGCCAGCAGGGGCCAGGTTTTTTCTGGGGCCAACGTCCTGACTTTC.